This T cell receptor beta chain was identified during a study of shared clonotypes between healthy human individuals. As defined, naive CD8 cells were CD45RO-negative and positively selected for CCR7, with terminally differentiated effector memory CD45RA+ cells excluded. The table came from immunoSEQ multiplex PCR; TCRdb's copy has only in-frame clones and leaves some out. In the table there are more than 2 million clones, roughly 93% of which are singletons. Per the germline V gene, CDR1 is MDHEN and CDR2 is SYDVKM. There are 14 residues in the CDR3. V shed 8 bases and J 8 bases; nucleotides not matched to a gene: 11.

This sequence was found in a man between 18 and 29 years old in good health. Some clones in this sample may be carry-over from other donors' samples. The sample taken for sequencing was naive CD8+ T cells from PBMCs. This chain connects TRBV28 to TRBJ1-4, with 7 bases lining up with TRBD1. The CDR3 DNA reads as TGTGCCAGCGGATGGGAGGGGGCCGAGGAAAAACTGTTTTTT. This encodes CASGWEGAEEKLFF.